The 22 T cell receptor beta chains in this list originate from one sample, sequenced in a study of early T cells in non-severe SARS-CoV-2 infection. From the 5' RACE reads, TCRdb called clonotypes with MiXCR, one entry per CDR3 protein. In the table there are tens of thousands of distinct CDR3 sequences, 9.5% to 15% of which are singletons. Sequenced sample: whole blood. The receptors derive from an adult who was a healthcare worker with PCR-confirmed SARS-CoV-2 infection or an uninfected control (not recorded which).

This clonotype was detected many times. V usage is TRBV6-1 and J usage is TRBJ1-1; TRBD1 aligns across 11 bases. The V gene's germline CDR1 is MNHNS and CDR2 SASEGT. J was trimmed by 5 bases and V by 3 bases; bases with no gene match: 8. The CDR3 is 16 amino acids. Here the CDR3 DNA reads TGTGCCAGCAGTGATATGAGGACAGGGGGCAGGACTGAAGCTTTCTTT. Its translation: CASSDMRTGGRTEAFF.

This clonotype was seen more than once but under ten times. The CDR3, as DNA: TGTGCCAGTAGTGACAGGGGAGATACGCAGTATTTT. This translates into CASSDRGDTQYF. J is TRBJ2-3 and V is TRBV19; 8 nucleotides align to TRBD1. Germline V gene sequence: CDR1 LNHDA, CDR2 SQIVND (reference sequence). V was clipped by 5 bases and J by 5 bases; unmatched bases: 0. This CDR3 spans 12 amino acids. The full variable domain, in which reference TRBV19 and TRBJ2-3 provide the parts outside the CDR3, is DGGITQSPKYLFRKEGQNVTLSCEQNLNHDAMYWYRQDPGQGLRLIYYSQIVNDFQKGDIAEGYSVSREKKESFPLTVTSAQKNPTAFYLCASSDRGDTQYFGPGTRLTVL.

This clonotype has just a few counts. The rearrangement joins TRBV5-1 to TRBJ2-5; maybe TRBD2 (5 bases). CDR1 and CDR2 from the germline V gene are SGHRS and YFSETQ. This CDR3 is 15 amino acids long. V shed 0 bases and J shed 4 bases, with 13 bases lying between them. CDR3 nucleotides: TGCGCCAGCAGCTTGGGGCAGGCGGGCGGAGAGACCCAGTACTTC. Translating it yields CASSLGQAGGETQYF.

The J gene is TRBJ2-1, the V gene TRBV20-1; 7 nucleotides match TRBD1. The CDR3 spans 14 residues. The J segment lost 4 bases and the V segment lost 5 bases, leaving 8 bases of the junction unmatched. From germline, CDR1 is DFQATT and CDR2 SNEGSKA (reference sequence). The CDR3 spells CSARDRVIYNEQFF. The CDR3 DNA reads TGCAGTGCTCGTGACAGGGTCATATACAATGAGCAGTTCTTC.

This clonotype was seen many times. This chain connects TRBV6-1 to TRBJ1-5, with a possible D match to TRBD1 (6 bases). Germline CDR1 reads MNHNS; CDR2 reads SASEGT. The V and J ends lost 4 bases and 1 base respectively, with 14 bases between them. This CDR3 comprises 16 residues. The CDR3 DNA reads TGTGCCAGCAGTGGAGCCTGGGGGCAGAGCAATCAGCCCCAGCATTTT. Amino acids: CASSGAWGQSNQPQHF.

This clonotype was seen at least ten times. V usage is TRBV4-2 and J usage is TRBJ2-5; 11 nucleotides line up with TRBD2. With V trimmed by 3 bases and J by 2 bases, 5 bases remained unmatched. In germline, CDR1 is LGHNA, CDR2 YNFKEQ. CDR3 length: 16 amino acids. The CDR3 spells CASSQGTSGFQETQYF. The CDR3 DNA reads TGTGCCAGCAGCCAGGGGACTAGCGGCTTTCAAGAGACCCAGTACTTC.

This clonotype was counted between two and nine times. The chain carries TRBV7-6 and TRBJ2-5; 11 positions match TRBD2. This CDR3 spans 14 amino acids. Per the germline V gene, CDR1 is SGHVS and CDR2 is FNYEAQ. The V and J ends lost 5 bases and 9 bases, in that order; junction bases with no gene match: 8. The DNA for the CDR3 is TGTGCCAGCAGCCAGGGACTAGCGGACTGGGCCCAGTACTTC. Protein: CASSQGLADWAQYF.

This clonotype appeared many times. The chain recombines TRBV5-4 with TRBJ2-7; 9 bases map to TRBD1. The germline gives CDR1 SGHNT, CDR2 YYREEE (reference sequence). This CDR3 is 14 amino acids long. Unmatched junction bases numbered 10, after V lost 7 bases and J lost 5 bases. The CDR3 spells CASRSWDREDEQYF. Written as DNA, the CDR3 is TGTGCCAGCCGATCTTGGGACAGGGAAGACGAGCAGTACTTC.

This clonotype was detected only a few times. This rearrangement joins TRBV4-2 to TRBJ1-1; D is perhaps TRBD1 (5 bases). CDR3 size: 15 residues. Trimming left V 0 bases short and J 5 bases short, with 13 bases between. The germline gives CDR1 LGHNA, CDR2 YNFKEQ. The CDR3 loop is CASSQDPGGGTEAFF. CDR3 in DNA: TGTGCCAGCAGCCAAGATCCGGGGGGAGGGACTGAAGCTTTCTTT.

This clonotype was recorded a few times. V usage is TRBV9 and J usage is TRBJ2-1; 14 bases align to TRBD2. V dropped 4 bases and J dropped 8; count of bases not matched to a gene: 5. The V gene's germline CDR1 is SGDLS and CDR2 YYNGEE. CDR3 length: 15 residues. CDR3 nucleotides: TGTGCCAGCAGCACGACTAGCGGGAGGGCCTATGAGCAGTTCTTC. Encoded protein: CASSTTSGRAYEQFF.

A few counts support this clonotype. This chain links TRBV6-5 with TRBJ2-7, with TRBD2 identical over 11 bases. V shed 5 bases and J 2 bases; nucleotides not matched to a gene: 8. The CDR3 sequence is 16 residues long. CDR1 MNHEY and CDR2 SVGAGI come from the germline V gene. The CDR3 bases are TGTGCCAGCAGTCCTCGGACTAGCGGGCTCCCCTACGAGCAGTACTTC. It translates to CASSPRTSGLPYEQYF.

This chain uses TRBV29-1 with TRBJ2-5, with D tentatively TRBD1 (6 bases). CDR1 is SQVTM, CDR2 ANQGSEA, per germline. The CDR3 is 13 amino acids. V gave up 8 bases and J gave up 2 bases, with 15 bases separating them. CDR3: CSITGTSQETQYF. The CDR3 bases are TGCAGCATAACAGGGACCTCACAAGAGACCCAGTACTTC.

This clonotype was seen a handful of times. V usage is TRBV29-1 and J usage is TRBJ1-1, with TRBD1 as a possible D gene (5 bases). Trimming stripped 2 bases from V and 3 bases from J, with 10 bases between. This CDR3 has 13 amino acids. Germline V CDR1 and CDR2: SQVTM, ANQGSEA. The CDR3 loop reads CSVERQGDTEAFF. The CDR3 nucleotides read TGCAGCGTTGAACGCCAGGGAGACACTGAAGCTTTCTTT.

This clonotype was detected ten times or more. The rearrangement links TRBV6-5 to TRBJ1-6, with unresolved D. The V end lost 4 bases, the J end lost 6 bases, and 13 bases lay between the germline ends. Germline lookup yields CDR1 MNHEY and CDR2 SVGAGI. The CDR3 is made up of 15 amino acids. In DNA form, the CDR3 reads TGTGCCAGCAGTTCCCCCCTTGGGGTTAATTCACCCCTCCACTTT. Its protein is CASSSPLGVNSPLHF.

On this clonotype itself: At one end the junction does not follow the germline gene, possibly because of a read error. The chain has TRBV3-1 and TRBJ2-3, with D tentatively TRBD2 (5 bases). CDR3 length: 16 residues. Germline CDR1 reads LGHDT; CDR2 reads YNNKEL (reference sequence). The CDR3 region has the DNA TGTGTCAGCAGCCCCTGGACTGCCTCTAGCACAGATACGCAGTATTTT. The encoded protein is CVSSPWTASSTDTQYF.

This clonotype came up many times. The chain links TRBV29-1 to TRBJ2-1; TRBD2 matches 12 bases. The CDR3 has 17 residues. The V segment lost 6 bases and the J segment 1 base; nucleotides outside the gene matches: 10. Germline CDR1 is SQVTM and CDR2 is ANQGSEA. The CDR3, as DNA: TGCAGCGTGGGGGGGCTAGCGGGAGGGCCATCCTACAATGAGCAGTTCTTC. Its protein product is CSVGGLAGGPSYNEQFF.

V and J are TRBV4-1 and TRBJ2-2; 9 nucleotides align to TRBD2. Germline assignment: CDR1 MGHRA and CDR2 YSYEKL. The CDR3 runs to 18 residues. The ends lost 1 base at V and 3 bases at J; junction bases unmatched: 9. The CDR3 DNA is TGCGCCAGCAGCCAAGTCGGAGCGGGACTAGCTGACACCGGGGAGCTGTTTTTT. Its translation: CASSQVGAGLADTGELFF.

Details on this clonotype: It may be a read error: a sequence one base away is much more abundant. The chain uses TRBV29-1 and TRBJ2-1, with D possibly being TRBD1 or TRBD2 (5 bases each). In germline, CDR1 is SQVTM, CDR2 ANQGSEA. Trimming removed 0 bases from V and 12 bases from J, with 18 bases in between. This CDR3 region has 14 residues. The CDR3 DNA reads TGCAGCGTTGAAGAGGGGGTCAATTGGACCCGGCAGTTCTTC. Translated: CSVEEGVNWTRQFF.

This clonotype was recorded a few times. The V and J genes are TRBV5-4 and TRBJ2-3; TRBD2 aligns across 10 bases. Germline assignment: CDR1 SGHNT and CDR2 YYREEE (reference sequence). The trim removed 3 bases at V and 0 bases at J, leaving 4 bases unmatched. The length of the CDR3 is 16 residues. The CDR3 protein is CASSSGLAASTDTQYF. The CDR3 DNA sequence: TGTGCCAGCAGCTCAGGACTAGCGGCCAGCACAGATACGCAGTATTTT.

This clonotype appeared a few times. The rearrangement links TRBV3-1 to TRBJ2-6; D not certain. Germline V gives CDR1 LGHDT, CDR2 YNNKEL (reference sequence). This CDR3 is 16 amino acids long. Trimming removed 7 bases at V and 0 bases at J, with 13 bases between. The CDR3 is CASTRRQSSGANVLTF. The DNA for the CDR3 is TGTGCCAGCACCCGCCGTCAGTCCTCTGGGGCCAACGTCCTGACTTTC.

This chain connects TRBV28 to TRBJ1-2, with a tentative D call TRBD1 (5 bases). Trimming took 11 bases from V and 0 from J, leaving 16 bases between them. The CDR3 has 14 residues. CDR1 is MDHEN, CDR2 SYDVKM, per germline. The CDR3 reads CAGGRGRANYGYTF. Here the CDR3 DNA reads TGTGCCGGAGGCAGAGGCAGGGCTAACTATGGCTACACCTTC.

At least ten counts were recorded for this clonotype. The chain carries TRBV25-1 and TRBJ2-6, with D perhaps TRBD1 (6 bases). V lost 4 bases to trimming and J lost 2 bases, with 18 bases between them. The V gene's germline CDR1 is MGHDK and CDR2 SYGVNS. CDR3 size: 18 residues. For the CDR3, the DNA is TGTGCCAGCAGTGTCCCCGGGACATTCCCCCCTGGGGCCAACGTCCTGACTTTC. It encodes CASSVPGTFPPGANVLTF. The whole variable domain, remainder taken from reference TRBV25-1 and TRBJ2-6, is EADIYQTPRYLVIGTGKKITLECSQTMGHDKMYWYQQDPGMELHLIHYSYGVNSTEKGDLSSESTVSRIRTEHFPLTLESARPSHTSQYLCASSVPGTFPPGANVLTFGAGSRLTVL.